Shown below are 2 T cell receptor beta chains from a single sample sequenced in a study of CXCR3-negative and CXCR3-positive naive CD8 T cells. What these receptors recognize is not known. Findings of the study overall: More hydrophobic TRB CDR3s occurred in CXCR3-positive than in CXCR3-negative naive cells.

Via 5' RACE with UMI labels, TRB cDNA libraries were prepared. TCRdb reprocessed the 5' RACE reads, with one entry per CDR3 protein and no DNA. This sample's table reports some 150,000 distinct CDR3 sequences. Sample: naive CXCR3+ CD8+ T cells from blood. Subset indicated: CD45RO-CCR7+CD27+CD95- naive CD8+ T cells expressing CXCR3 (TNR3+). These TCRs come from a human donor in good health. Some clones in this sample may be carry-over from other donors' samples.

This sequence joins TRBV6-2 or TRBV6-3 and TRBJ1-4. The germline V gene has CDR1 MNHEY and CDR2 SVGEGT. There are 15 residues in the CDR3. The CDR3 loop reads CASIHSERENEKLFF.

The chain has TRBV6-4 and TRBJ2-1. The CDR3 has 13 residues. The germline CDR1 and CDR2 sequences are MRHNA and SNTAGT. CDR3 loop: CASSDNSYNEQFF.